This entry features one T cell receptor (beta chain) sequence. V was clipped by 2 bases and J by 7 bases, with 15 bases between them. Germline V gene data show CDR1 as SGDLS and CDR2 as YYNGEE. The CDR3 spans 14 residues. This specimen comes from a study of cytomegalovirus exposure and HLA in healthy donors. The primer mix had 60 Vbeta and 13 Jbeta primers. This table comes from immunoSEQ multiplex PCR, and its TCRdb copy is limited to in-frame clones, with some not included. The sample contains roughly 130,000 clones, roughly four fifths of which appear only once. V usage is TRBV9 and J usage is TRBJ1-2; D might be TRBD1 (6 bases). Material for sequencing was PBMCs. The sequence was obtained from a woman aged 50 to 60 in good health and CMV-seronegative. The CDR3 loop is CASSVSTGKGGYTF. DNA for the CDR3: TGTGCCAGCAGCGTTAGTACAGGGAAAGGTGGCTACACCTTC.